This TCR beta chain came from a study of metastatic and nonmetastatic thyroid tumors. CDR3 length: 16 residues. CDR1 is LGHDT and CDR2 is YNNKEL in the germline V gene (reference sequence). This clone was seen more than once but under ten times. Mismatch with germline at one junction end may stem from a read error. Before thyroid surgery, none of the patients had received any treatment. With MiXCR, TCRdb called clones anew from the PCR reads. The sample has roughly 61,000 clones; 4% to 4.5% are singletons. Specimen: blood. The receptor's source is a female donor with papillary thyroid cancer or a benign thyroid nodule (not recorded which). Some clones in this sample may be carry-over from other donors' samples. J is TRBJ2-1 and V is TRBV3-1, with D tentatively TRBD2 (5 bases). The DNA for the CDR3 is TGTGCCAGCAGCCAAGACGGGAAGTCCCCCTACAATGAGCAGCTCTTC. Translation gives CASSQDGKSPYNEQLF.